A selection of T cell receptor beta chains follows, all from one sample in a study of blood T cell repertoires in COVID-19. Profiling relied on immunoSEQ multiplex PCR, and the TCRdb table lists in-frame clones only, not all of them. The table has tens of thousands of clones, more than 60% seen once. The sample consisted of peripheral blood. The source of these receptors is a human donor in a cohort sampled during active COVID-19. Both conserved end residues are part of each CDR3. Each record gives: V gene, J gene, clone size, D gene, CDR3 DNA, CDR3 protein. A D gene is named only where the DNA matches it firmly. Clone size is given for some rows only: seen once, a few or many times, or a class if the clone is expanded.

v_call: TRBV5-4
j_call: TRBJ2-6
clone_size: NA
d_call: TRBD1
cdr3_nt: TGTGCCAGCAGCCGGGGGCCGGACAGGGTCCCCTCTGGGGCCAACGTCCTGACTTTC
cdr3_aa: CASSRGPDRVPSGANVLTF

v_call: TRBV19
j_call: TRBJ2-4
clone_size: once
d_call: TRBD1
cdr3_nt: TGTGCCAGTACCGAACGGACAGGGAACATTCAGTACTTC
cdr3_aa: CASTERTGNIQYF

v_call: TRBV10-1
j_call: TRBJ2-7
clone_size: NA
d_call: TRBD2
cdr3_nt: TGCGCCAGCAGTGAGGGTAGCGGGAGGCGATACGAGCAGTACTTC
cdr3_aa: CASSEGSGRRYEQYF

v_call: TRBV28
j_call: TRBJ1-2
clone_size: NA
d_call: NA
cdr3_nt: TGTGCCAGCAGTTTATCACAGGGCGGAGGCTACACCTTC
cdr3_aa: CASSLSQGGGYTF

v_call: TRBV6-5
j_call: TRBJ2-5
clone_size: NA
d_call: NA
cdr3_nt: TGTGCCAGCTCCCCGGGACACCGCGAGACCCAGTACTTC
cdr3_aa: CASSPGHRETQYF

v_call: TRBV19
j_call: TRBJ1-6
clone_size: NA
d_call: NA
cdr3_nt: TGTGCCAGTAGTACCGACAGGTCCTATAATTCACCCCTCCACTTT
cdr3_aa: CASSTDRSYNSPLHF

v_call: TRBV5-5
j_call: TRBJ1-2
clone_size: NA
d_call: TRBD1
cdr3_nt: TGTGCCAGCAGCTTGGAACCTAGACAGGGGAGCTATGGCTACACCTTC
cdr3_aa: CASSLEPRQGSYGYTF

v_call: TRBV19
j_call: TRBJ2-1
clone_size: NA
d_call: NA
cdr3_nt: TGTGCCAGTAGTATAGAATGGGGGGAGTTCTTC
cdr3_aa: CASSIEWGEFF

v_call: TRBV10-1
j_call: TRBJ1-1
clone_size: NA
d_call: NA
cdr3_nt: TGCGCCAGCAGGAGGGAACTGAACACTGAAGCTTTCTTT
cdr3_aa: CASRRELNTEAFF

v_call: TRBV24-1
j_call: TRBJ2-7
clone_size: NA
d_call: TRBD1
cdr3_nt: TGTGCCACCAGTGACCCAAACACAGGGGAGTTCTACTACGAGCAGTACTTC
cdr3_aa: CATSDPNTGEFYYEQYF

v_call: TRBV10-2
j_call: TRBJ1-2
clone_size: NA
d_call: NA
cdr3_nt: TGCGCCAGCAGTGAAAGAGAGGGTGGCAGGGGTAATGGCTACACCTTC
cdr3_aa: CASSEREGGRGNGYTF

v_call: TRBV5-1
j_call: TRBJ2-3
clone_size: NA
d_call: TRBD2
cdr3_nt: TGCGCCAGCAGCCTGGGGGGGGGACGAGGCACAGATACGCAGTATTTT
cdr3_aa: CASSLGGGRGTDTQYF

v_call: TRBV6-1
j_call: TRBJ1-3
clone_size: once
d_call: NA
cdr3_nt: TGTGCCAGCAGTGAAGCGGACAACTCTGGAAACACCATATATTTT
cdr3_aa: CASSEADNSGNTIYF

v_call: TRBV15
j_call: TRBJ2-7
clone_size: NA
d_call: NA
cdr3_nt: TGTGCCACCAGCAGAGAGGCAGGGCGATCCTACGAGCAGTACTTC
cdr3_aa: CATSREAGRSYEQYF

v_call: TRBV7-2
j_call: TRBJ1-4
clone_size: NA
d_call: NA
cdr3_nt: TGTGCCAGCAGCTTAGTTGGGGGCGGAGGTGAAAAACTGTTTTTT
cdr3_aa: CASSLVGGGGEKLFF

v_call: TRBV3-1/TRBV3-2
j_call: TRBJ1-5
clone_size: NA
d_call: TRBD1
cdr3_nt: TGTGCCAGCAGCCAAGGGACAGGGGGCTTAGGTCAGCCCCAGCATTTT
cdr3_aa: CASSQGTGGLGQPQHF

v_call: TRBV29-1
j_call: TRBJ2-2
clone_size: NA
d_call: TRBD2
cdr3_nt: TGCAGCGTAACCGGGACTAGCGGTAACACCGGGGAGCTGTTTTTT
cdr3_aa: CSVTGTSGNTGELFF

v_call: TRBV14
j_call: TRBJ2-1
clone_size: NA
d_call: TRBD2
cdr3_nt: TGTGCCAGCAGCCCGGGACTAGCGGGAGGTGAGCAGTTCTTC
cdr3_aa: CASSPGLAGGEQFF

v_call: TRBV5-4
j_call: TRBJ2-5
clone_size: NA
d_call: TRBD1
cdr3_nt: TGTGCCAGCAGCTTGAACAGGGGCGGCGGGTGGGAGACCCAGTACTTC
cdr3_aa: CASSLNRGGGWETQYF

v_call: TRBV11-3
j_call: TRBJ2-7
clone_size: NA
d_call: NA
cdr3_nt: TGTGCCAGCAGCTTAGTCCCCTACTACGAGCAGTACTTC
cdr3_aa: CASSLVPYYEQYF

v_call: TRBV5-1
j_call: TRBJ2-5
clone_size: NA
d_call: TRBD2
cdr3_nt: TGCGCCAGCAGCTTGGAATCCACATGGCGGGGGACCTCCGGGGAGACCCAGTACTTC
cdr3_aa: CASSLESTWRGTSGETQYF

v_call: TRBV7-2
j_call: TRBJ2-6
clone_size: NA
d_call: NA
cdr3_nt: TGTGCCAGCAGCTTAAGCGGCTCTGGGGCCAACGTCCTGACTTTC
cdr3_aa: CASSLSGSGANVLTF

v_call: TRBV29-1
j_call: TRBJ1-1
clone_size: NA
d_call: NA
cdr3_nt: TGCAGCGTTGACGGGATTGGGAACACTGAAGCTTTCTTT
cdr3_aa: CSVDGIGNTEAFF

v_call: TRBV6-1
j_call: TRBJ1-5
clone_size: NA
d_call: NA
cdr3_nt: TGTGCCAGCAGTGAGGATCGGGAGCAGCCCCAGCATTTT
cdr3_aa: CASSEDREQPQHF

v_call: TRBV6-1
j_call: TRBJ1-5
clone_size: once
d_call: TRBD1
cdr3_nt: TGTGCCAGCAGTGAAGGCTCGGACAGGGTTAAGCAGCCCCAGCATTTT
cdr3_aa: CASSEGSDRVKQPQHF

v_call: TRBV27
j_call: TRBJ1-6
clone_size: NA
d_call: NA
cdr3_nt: TGTGCCAGCAGTTTATGGGGGGGGCATTCACCCCTCCACTTT
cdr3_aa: CASSLWGGHSPLHF

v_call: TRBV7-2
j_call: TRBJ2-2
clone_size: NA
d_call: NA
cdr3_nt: TGTGCCAGCAGCTTGTGGCAGGGAGGAAACACCGGGGAGCTGTTTTTT
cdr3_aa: CASSLWQGGNTGELFF

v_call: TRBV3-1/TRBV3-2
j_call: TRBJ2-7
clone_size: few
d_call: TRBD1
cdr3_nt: TGTGCCAGCAGCCAAGTCCCCGGGACAGGGAGCGAGCAGTACTTC
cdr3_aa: CASSQVPGTGSEQYF

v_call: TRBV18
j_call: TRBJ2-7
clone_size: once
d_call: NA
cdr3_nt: TGTGCCAGCTCACCACTTATGACGGGACAAACATCCTACGAGCAGTACTTC
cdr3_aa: CASSPLMTGQTSYEQYF

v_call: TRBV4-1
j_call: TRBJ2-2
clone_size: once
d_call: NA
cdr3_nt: TGCGCCAGCAGCCCCGAGGGGGTTACGAACACCGGGGAGCTGTTTTTT
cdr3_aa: CASSPEGVTNTGELFF

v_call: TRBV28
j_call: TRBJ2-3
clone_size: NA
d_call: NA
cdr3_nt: TGTGCCAGCAGTTTGAGCGCAGCGAGGGAAGATACGCAGTATTTT
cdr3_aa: CASSLSAAREDTQYF

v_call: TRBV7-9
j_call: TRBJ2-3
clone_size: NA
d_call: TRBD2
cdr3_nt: TGTGCCAGCAGCTCCGGACTAGCGGGAGTTCAGGGAGATACGCAGTATTTT
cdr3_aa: CASSSGLAGVQGDTQYF

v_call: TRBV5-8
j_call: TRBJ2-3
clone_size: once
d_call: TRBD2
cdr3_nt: TGTGCCAGCAGCTTGGGGCTAGCGGAAACTAGCACAGATACGCAGTATTTT
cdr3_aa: CASSLGLAETSTDTQYF

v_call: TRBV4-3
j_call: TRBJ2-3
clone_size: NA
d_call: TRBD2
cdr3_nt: TGCGCCAGCAGCCAAGGAAGGGCTATGGGCGGGAGCCTAGATACGCAGTATTTT
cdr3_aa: CASSQGRAMGGSLDTQYF

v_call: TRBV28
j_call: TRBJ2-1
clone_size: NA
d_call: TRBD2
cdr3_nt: TGTGCCAGCAGCCGACCCCCCGGGACTAGCGGCAATGAGCAGTTCTTC
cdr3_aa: CASSRPPGTSGNEQFF

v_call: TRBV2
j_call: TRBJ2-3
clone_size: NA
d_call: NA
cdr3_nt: TGTGCCAGCATAGGGACTAGCACAGATACGCAGTATTTT
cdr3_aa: CASIGTSTDTQYF